This T cell receptor beta chain stems from a study of regulatory T cells in long-lasting Graves disease. About the study: Graves' patients with a new diagnosis had received antithyroid drugs under 3 months. Study-wide results and limits: There were preferences for TRBV28, TRBJ1-2 and TRBJ2-5 in persistent disease.

TCR beta libraries were built with iRepertoire HTBI primers and Arm-PCR of CDR3 regions. TCRdb analysed the multiplex PCR reads with MiXCR anew, one entry per CDR3 protein. The sample includes about 620,000 distinct CDR3 sequences, about 15% seen only once; the top ten take about 18%. A few counts support this clonotype. The antigen is not known. As for time point: newly diagnosed GD, antithyroid drugs for less than 3 months. After RNA was extracted from PBMCs, the TCR library was made from it. The CDR3 is made up of 16 amino acids. The V gene's germline CDR1 is GTSNPN and CDR2 SVGIG (reference sequence). V lost 8 bases to trimming and J lost 4 bases; unmatched junction nucleotides: 12. This sample was also put to use in a study of T cells in Graves' hyperthyroidism and ophthalmopathy. From that paper: HTBI primers drove first-round RT-PCR of the TCR CDR3.

The chain has TRBV30 and TRBJ1-3; TRBD1 matches at 12 bases. The source is a woman aged 25-40 years with Graves disease. The sample here was peripheral blood mononuclear cells (PBMCs), taken at new diagnosis, from a patient treated with antithyroid drugs. As DNA, the CDR3 is TGTGCCGGCACCGGGACAGGGGGCGCAAAAGGAAACACCATATATTTT. It translates to CAGTGTGGAKGNTIYF.